This TCR beta chain was recorded in a study of CD8 T cells in Susac syndrome. The CDR3 length is 15 residues. V gave up 2 bases and J gave up 2 bases, with 9 bases separating them. A quantity of roughly 0.5 to 1 ug RNA underwent reverse transcription using random hexamers. TCRdb called the immunoSEQ multiplex PCR reads again in MiXCR, with one record for every CDR3 protein. The sample shows under 300,000 distinct CDR3 sequences, about 95% of them seen only once. This clonotype was counted a single time. Sequenced input: CD4+ T cells from PBMCs. V gene TRBV12-3 or TRBV12-4 combines with J gene TRBJ2-2; D is uncertain. This receptor was taken from a human donor with Susac syndrome. CDR3 nucleotide sequence: TGTGCCAGCAGTTTACTAAAACCTAACACCGGGGAGCTGTTTTTT. Translation gives CASSLLKPNTGELFF.